These 8 T cell receptor beta chains were sequenced from one sample in a study of blood T cell repertoires in COVID-19. Profiled with immunoSEQ multiplex PCR; TCRdb holds only in-frame clones, not every one. The sample records nearly 200,000 clones, around 84% being singletons. Sequenced: peripheral blood. The receptors here all came from a human donor in a cohort sampled during active COVID-19.

The chain uses TRBV23-1 and TRBJ1-1; D is unclear. TRBV23-1 is assigned to the ORF class and has an uncertain function. V lost 4 bases to trimming and J lost 0 bases, with 6 bases between them. This CDR3 spans 13 amino acids. The CDR3 protein is CASSLRVNTEAFF. CDR3 nucleotides: TGCGCCAGCAGTCTGCGGGTGAACACTGAAGCTTTCTTT.

The chain links TRBV28 to TRBJ1-2; maybe TRBD1 (5 bases). CDR1 MDHEN and CDR2 SYDVKM come from the germline V gene. V was clipped by 3 bases and J by 2 bases, with 22 bases between them. The CDR3 contains 18 residues. The CDR3 reads CASSFIPPQWQGNYGYTF. CDR3 DNA: TGTGCCAGCAGTTTTATCCCCCCTCAGTGGCAGGGAAACTATGGCTACACCTTC.

The chain links TRBV6-5 to TRBJ2-1; TRBD2 matches at 12 bases. Germline V gene sequence: CDR1 MNHEY, CDR2 SVGAGI. The CDR3 loop spans 15 amino acids. V dropped 7 bases and J dropped 6; count of bases not matched to a gene: 7. The chain's CDR3 is CASTRTSGATNEQFF. CDR3 nucleotide sequence: TGTGCCAGCACTAGGACTAGCGGGGCGACCAATGAGCAGTTCTTC.

This clone has a handful of counts. The chain joins TRBV11-2 to TRBJ2-1; D is perhaps TRBD2 (6 bases). This CDR3 spans 16 amino acids. Germline lookup yields CDR1 SGHAT and CDR2 FQNNGV. V was pared by 5 bases and J by 5 bases, with 19 bases between. CDR3 loop: CASSPLRGKNHNEQFF. CDR3 in DNA: TGTGCCAGCAGCCCCCTCCGCGGGAAGAACCACAATGAGCAGTTCTTC.

This clone showed up just once. The J gene is TRBJ1-5, the V gene TRBV12-3 or TRBV12-4, with D possibly matching TRBD1 (6 bases). The V end was cut by 5 bases, the J end by 4 bases, with 9 bases between. The CDR3 has 13 amino acids. In DNA form, the CDR3 reads TGTGCCAGCAGTGCAGGGGATAATCAGCCCCAGCATTTT. Encoded protein: CASSAGDNQPQHF.

This rearrangement joins TRBV19 to TRBJ1-3, with D unresolved. Germline CDR1 and CDR2: LNHDA and SQIVND (reference sequence). The ends were cut back, 5 bases at V and 7 bases at J, with 12 bases in the middle. This CDR3 comprises 13 residues. CDR3 sequence reads: CASSLRQVNTIYF. In DNA, the CDR3 is TGTGCCAGTAGTTTACGACAAGTCAACACCATATATTTT.

This sequence joins TRBV21-1 and TRBJ2-6; the table's D call of TRBD1 was not tested on the DNA. TRBV21-1 is described as a pseudogene. This CDR3 has 18 amino acids. In nucleotides, the CDR3 is TGTGCCAGCAGCGGCGGGGACAGAAACCTCTCTGGGGCCAACGTCCTGACTTTC. It specifies CASSGGDRNLSGANVLTF.

The chain links TRBV11-2 to TRBJ2-1; 7 positions agree with TRBD2. Germline CDR1 is SGHAT and CDR2 is FQNNGV. V was clipped by 7 bases and J by 9 bases; unmatched bases: 9. The CDR3 is 13 amino acids. This CDR3 is CASNPGPGGEQFF. CDR3 DNA sequence: TGTGCCAGCAACCCGGGCCCGGGGGGTGAGCAGTTCTTC. The full variable domain, rest sourced from reference TRBV11-2 and TRBJ2-1, is EAGVAQSPRYKIIEKRQSVAFWCNPISGHATLYWYQQILGQGPKLLIQFQNNGVVDDSQLPKDRFSAERLKGVDSTLKIQPAKLEDSAVYLCASNPGPGGEQFFGPGTRLTVL.